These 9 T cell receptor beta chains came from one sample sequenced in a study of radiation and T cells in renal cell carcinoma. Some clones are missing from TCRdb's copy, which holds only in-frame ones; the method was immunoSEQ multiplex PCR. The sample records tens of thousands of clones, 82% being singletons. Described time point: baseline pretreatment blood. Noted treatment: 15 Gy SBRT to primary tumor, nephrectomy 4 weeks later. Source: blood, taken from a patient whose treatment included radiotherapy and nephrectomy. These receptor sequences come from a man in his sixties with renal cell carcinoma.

The CDR3 bases are TGCGCCAGCAGGCCGGGGTCCACCCCTGGGGAGACCCAGTACTTC. Its translation: CASRPGSTPGETQYF. This chain links TRBV4-1 with TRBJ2-5, with a weak D call TRBD2 (5 bases). Trimming took 6 bases from V and 5 from J, leaving 19 bases between them. Germline loops: CDR1 MGHRA, CDR2 YSYEKL. The CDR3 length is 15 residues.

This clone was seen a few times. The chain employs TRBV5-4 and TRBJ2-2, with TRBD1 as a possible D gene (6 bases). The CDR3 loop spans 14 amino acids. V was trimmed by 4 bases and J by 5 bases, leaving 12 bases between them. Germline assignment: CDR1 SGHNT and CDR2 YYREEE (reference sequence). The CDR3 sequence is CASSAPGQTGELFF. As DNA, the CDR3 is TGTGCCAGCAGCGCCCCGGGACAAACCGGGGAGCTGTTTTTT.

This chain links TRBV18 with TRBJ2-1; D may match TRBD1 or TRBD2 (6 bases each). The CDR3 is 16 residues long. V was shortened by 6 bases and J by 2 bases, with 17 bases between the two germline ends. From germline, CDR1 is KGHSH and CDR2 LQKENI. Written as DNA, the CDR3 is TGTGCCAGCTCGGAAAGTGTGGGGGGCACCTACAATGAGCAGTTCTTC. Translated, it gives CASSESVGGTYNEQFF. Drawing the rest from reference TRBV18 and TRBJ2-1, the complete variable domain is NAGVMQNPRHLVRRRGQEARLRCSPMKGHSHVYWYRQLPEEGLKFMVYLQKENIIDESGMPKERFSAEFPKEGPSILRIQQVVRGDSAAYFCASSESVGGTYNEQFFGPGTRLTVL.

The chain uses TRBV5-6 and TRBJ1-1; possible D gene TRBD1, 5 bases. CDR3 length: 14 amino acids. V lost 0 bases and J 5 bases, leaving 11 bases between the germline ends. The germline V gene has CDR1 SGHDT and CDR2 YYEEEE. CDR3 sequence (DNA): TGTGCCAGCAGCTTGGTAGGCAGGGTGACTGAAGCTTTCTTT. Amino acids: CASSLVGRVTEAFF.

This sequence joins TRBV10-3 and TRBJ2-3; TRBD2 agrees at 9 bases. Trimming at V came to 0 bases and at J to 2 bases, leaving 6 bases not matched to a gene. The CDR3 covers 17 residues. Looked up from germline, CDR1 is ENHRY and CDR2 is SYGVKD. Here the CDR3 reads CAISESTRLADTDTQYF. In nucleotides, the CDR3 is TGTGCCATCAGTGAGTCGACGCGACTAGCGGACACAGATACGCAGTATTTT.

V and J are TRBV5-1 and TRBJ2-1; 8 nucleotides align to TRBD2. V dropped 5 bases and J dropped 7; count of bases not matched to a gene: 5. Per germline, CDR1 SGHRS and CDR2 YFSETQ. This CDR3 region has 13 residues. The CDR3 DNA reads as TGCGCCAGCAGTTGGCGGGAGGCTAATGAGCAGTTCTTC. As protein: CASSWREANEQFF.

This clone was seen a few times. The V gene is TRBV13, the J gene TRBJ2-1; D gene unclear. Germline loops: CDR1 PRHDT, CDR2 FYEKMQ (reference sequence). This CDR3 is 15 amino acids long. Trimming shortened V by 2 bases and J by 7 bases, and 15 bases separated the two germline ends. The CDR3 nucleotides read TGTGCCAGCAGCTTAATGCTGGCCTTGGGGAATGAGCAGTTCTTC. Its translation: CASSLMLALGNEQFF.

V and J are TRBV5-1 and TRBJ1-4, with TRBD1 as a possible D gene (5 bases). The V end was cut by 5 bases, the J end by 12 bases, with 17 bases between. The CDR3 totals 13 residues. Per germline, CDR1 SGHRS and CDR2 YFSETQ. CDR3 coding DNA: TGCGCCAGCAGACCGCCTATAGGGACTGAACTGTTTTTT. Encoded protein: CASRPPIGTELFF. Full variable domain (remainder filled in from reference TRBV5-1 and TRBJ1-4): KAGVTQTPRYLIKTRGQQVTLSCSPISGHRSVSWYQQTPGQGLQFLFEYFSETQRNKGNFPGRFSGRQFSNSRSEMNVSTLELGDSALYLCASRPPIGTELFFGSGTQLSVL.

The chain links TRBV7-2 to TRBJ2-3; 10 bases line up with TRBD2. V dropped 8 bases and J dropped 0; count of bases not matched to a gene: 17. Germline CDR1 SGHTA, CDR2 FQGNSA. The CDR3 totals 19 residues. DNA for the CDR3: TGTGCCAGCTCTCCGACTAGCGGGCATAGTCATACTAGCACAGATACGCAGTATTTT. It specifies CASSPTSGHSHTSTDTQYF. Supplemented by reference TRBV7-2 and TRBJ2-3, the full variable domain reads GAGVSQSPSNKVTEKGKDVELRCDPISGHTALYWYRQSLGQGLEFLIYFQGNSAPDKSGLPSDRFSAERTGGSVSTLTIQRTQQEDSAVYLCASSPTSGHSHTSTDTQYFGPGTRLTVL.